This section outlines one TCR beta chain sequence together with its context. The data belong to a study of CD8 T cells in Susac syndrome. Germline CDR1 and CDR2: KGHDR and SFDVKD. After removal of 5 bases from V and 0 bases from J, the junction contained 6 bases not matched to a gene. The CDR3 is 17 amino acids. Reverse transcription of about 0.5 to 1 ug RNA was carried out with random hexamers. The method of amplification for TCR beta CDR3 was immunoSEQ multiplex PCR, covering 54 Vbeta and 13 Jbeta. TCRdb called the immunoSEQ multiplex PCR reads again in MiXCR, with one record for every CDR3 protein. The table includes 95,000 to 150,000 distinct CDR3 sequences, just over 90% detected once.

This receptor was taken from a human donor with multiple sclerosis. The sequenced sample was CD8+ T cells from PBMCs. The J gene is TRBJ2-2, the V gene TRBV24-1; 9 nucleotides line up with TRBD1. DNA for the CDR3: TGTGCCACCAGTGCGCAAACAGGGGGCCCGAACACCGGGGAGCTGTTTTTT. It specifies CATSAQTGGPNTGELFF.